Following are 30 T cell receptor beta chains from one sample sequenced in a study of T cell repertoires in cytomegalovirus infection (dated by TCRdb to between 2018 and 2021). These receptors lack a known antigen. The intended sense of this specimen's treatment or condition label: in vitro stimulation with specific CMV peptide epitopes to enrich CMV-specific T cells. Sequenced on an Illumina HiSeq 1500. TCRdb handled the public reads itself, with Q25 trimming in fastp and clone calling in MiXCR, and kept productive beta chains. Here each entry gathers all rows of one CDR3 protein and keeps the most common genes and DNA. The sample yields 680,000 or so distinct CDR3 sequences; roughly 30% were counted once. The top ten hold 15% to 20% of the sample. The material sequenced was cultured PBMCs, taken from culture after CMV antigen stimulation. The source is a human donor in good health (CMV status not recorded). Some clones in this sample may be carry-over from other donors' samples.

This chain links TRBV4-3 with TRBJ2-3; 7 nucleotides agree with TRBD1. The CDR3 extends over 14 amino acids. Trimming cost V 3 bases and J 6 bases; bases outside gene matches: 6. Germline-derived CDR1 and CDR2 are LGHNA and YSLEER. The CDR3 coding sequence is TGCGCCAGCAGCCAGACAGGGTTTTCGGATACGCAGTATTTT. This encodes CASSQTGFSDTQYF.

This sequence joins TRBV5-4 and TRBJ2-1; D might be TRBD1 or TRBD2, each matching 6 bases. This CDR3 contains 14 residues. Germline loops: CDR1 SGHNT, CDR2 YYREEE (reference sequence). The germline V and J ends were trimmed by 4 bases and 6 bases, with 14 bases remaining between them. The CDR3 DNA reads as TGTGCCAGCAGCCTGTGGGGGGCCCCCAATGAGCAGTTCTTC. Its protein is CASSLWGAPNEQFF.

This rearrangement joins TRBV25-1 to TRBJ1-4; D is perhaps TRBD1 (5 bases). CDR1 and CDR2 from the germline V gene are MGHDK and SYGVNS. This CDR3 comprises 14 residues. The V end lost 0 bases, the J end lost 8 bases, and 10 bases lay between the germline ends. The CDR3 protein is CASSEYRDEEKLFF. For the CDR3, the DNA is TGTGCCAGCAGTGAATATCGGGACGAGGAAAAACTGTTTTTT.

This clonotype has more than one count but fewer than ten. V usage is TRBV7-9 and J usage is TRBJ2-3, with a tentative D call TRBD2 (6 bases). Germline CDR1 reads SEHNR; CDR2 reads FQNEAQ (reference sequence). Trimming cost V 3 bases and J 1 base, with 20 bases left between them. This CDR3 is 18 amino acids long. Here the CDR3 DNA reads TGTGCCAGCAGCTTTCCCCGGGGCGGGGATCCCCGCACAGATACGCAGTATTTT. This encodes CASSFPRGGDPRTDTQYF.

This clonotype was counted a few times. The V gene is TRBV20-1, the J gene TRBJ1-5, with D maybe TRBD1 (5 bases). Germline loops: CDR1 DFQATT, CDR2 SNEGSKA (reference sequence). V lost 3 bases and J 0 bases, leaving 21 bases between the germline ends. This CDR3 has 18 residues. In DNA form, the CDR3 reads TGCAGTGCTAGTGACAGCTCCGTCGTCGGTCCTAGCAATCAGCCCCAGCATTTT. As protein: CSASDSSVVGPSNQPQHF.

This clonotype showed up many times. The chain couples TRBV7-2 to TRBJ1-5; maybe TRBD1 (5 bases). The CDR3 spans 17 residues. Trimming removed 5 bases at V and 1 base at J, with 18 bases between. Germline CDR1 reads SGHTA; CDR2 reads FQGNSA. CDR3 sequence (DNA): TGTGCCAGCAGCCTAATGGGGGGGACGGGAAGCAATCAGCCCCAGCATTTT. Residues: CASSLMGGTGSNQPQHF. The whole variable domain, filled in from reference TRBV7-2 and TRBJ1-5, reads GAGVSQSPSNKVTEKGKDVELRCDPISGHTALYWYRQSLGQGLEFLIYFQGNSAPDKSGLPSDRFSAERTGGSVSTLTIQRTQQEDSAVYLCASSLMGGTGSNQPQHFGDGTRLSIL.

There are many counts of this clonotype. V is TRBV5-4 and J is TRBJ1-2, with no clear D. V lost 1 base, J lost 5 bases, and 15 bases lay in between. This CDR3 spans 15 amino acids. From germline, CDR1 is SGHNT and CDR2 YYREEE (reference sequence). The CDR3 DNA sequence: TGTGCCAGCAGCTTGAGTGAGTCAGTGCGGTATGGCTACACCTTC. It yields the protein CASSLSESVRYGYTF. Full variable domain (missing parts from reference TRBV5-4 and TRBJ1-2): ETGVTQSPTHLIKTRGQQVTLRCSSQSGHNTVSWYQQALGQGPQFIFQYYREEENGRGNFPPRFSGLQFPNYSSELNVNALELDDSALYLCASSLSESVRYGYTFGSGTRLTVV.

This chain joins TRBV6-5 and TRBJ2-5; TRBD1 agrees at 7 bases. V lost 6 bases to trimming and J lost 3 bases; unmatched junction nucleotides: 4. In germline, CDR1 is MNHEY, CDR2 SVGAGI. The CDR3 spans 13 residues. The CDR3 sequence is CASSNDREETQYF. As DNA, the CDR3 is TGTGCCAGCAGCAATGACAGGGAAGAGACCCAGTACTTC.

This clonotype was detected ten times or more. The gene calls are TRBV7-2 and TRBJ1-5; D unclear. CDR3 size: 12 residues. Germline V gene data show CDR1 as SGHTA and CDR2 as FQGNSA. Trimming shortened V by 4 bases and J by 7 bases, and 8 bases separated the two germline ends. In DNA form, the CDR3 reads TGTGCCAGCAGCTCGGATGGGCAGCCCCAGCATTTT. The encoded protein is CASSSDGQPQHF.

This chain connects TRBV12-5 to TRBJ2-2; D unresolved. Trimming shortened V by 6 bases and J by 4 bases, and 15 bases separated the two germline ends. This CDR3 contains 15 residues. The V gene's germline CDR1 is LGHNT and CDR2 FRNRAP. Here the CDR3 reads CASGQDGFPTGELFF. As DNA, the CDR3 is TGTGCTAGTGGGCAGGACGGATTCCCCACCGGGGAGCTGTTTTTT.

V is TRBV20-1 and J is TRBJ1-5; 7 bases map to TRBD1. Germline V gene data show CDR1 as DFQATT and CDR2 as SNEGSKA (reference sequence). The CDR3 totals 13 residues. The CDR3 region is CSQTGRGNQPQHF. As DNA, the CDR3 is TGCAGCCAGACAGGGAGAGGCAATCAGCCCCAGCATTTT.

The chain combines TRBV7-9 with TRBJ1-2; 11 bases are a match to TRBD1. This CDR3 has 17 residues. Per germline, CDR1 SEHNR and CDR2 FQNEAQ (reference sequence). The ends lost 5 bases at V and 4 bases at J; junction bases unmatched: 12. The CDR3: CASSPDRGPLMAYGYTF. CDR3 sequence (DNA): TGTGCCAGCAGCCCGGACAGGGGGCCCCTGATGGCCTATGGCTACACCTTC.

This clonotype was recorded many times. This chain connects TRBV7-2 to TRBJ1-2; D is unresolved. V lost 2 bases and J 1 base, leaving 14 bases between the germline ends. Germline CDR1 is SGHTA and CDR2 is FQGNSA. This CDR3 has 16 residues. The CDR3 sequence is CASSLTVSDFNYGYTF. As DNA, the CDR3 is TGTGCCAGCAGCTTAACGGTGTCAGATTTTAACTATGGCTACACCTTC.

This clonotype was detected a few times. The J gene is TRBJ1-1, the V gene TRBV4-3; the D is unclear. Germline CDR1 is LGHNA and CDR2 is YSLEER. V lost 0 bases and J 11 bases, leaving 13 bases between the germline ends. The CDR3 runs to 13 residues. CDR3 loop: CASSQDLPLGAFF. The CDR3 DNA follows: TGCGCCAGCAGCCAAGATCTCCCTCTCGGGGCTTTCTTT.

This clonotype occurred a few times. The chain carries TRBV10-3 and TRBJ2-3; weak D call: TRBD1 (6 bases). The germline V gene has CDR1 ENHRY and CDR2 SYGVKD. The CDR3 runs to 19 residues. V was cut by 0 bases and J by 0 bases, with 19 bases left in between. The CDR3, as DNA: TGTGCCATCAGTGAGTCCCGAACCGGCGGACAGTGGAGCACAGATACGCAGTATTTT. Amino acids: CAISESRTGGQWSTDTQYF.

This clonotype was observed a few times. The gene calls are TRBV7-2 and TRBJ2-5; 9 bases line up with TRBD2. The CDR3 has 18 residues. Trimming at V came to 3 bases and at J to 2 bases, leaving 13 bases not matched to a gene. CDR1 and CDR2 (germline): SGHTA, FQGNSA. The chain's CDR3 is CASSFWGAGGSLQETQYF. The DNA for the CDR3 is TGTGCCAGCAGCTTTTGGGGGGCGGGGGGGAGTTTACAAGAGACCCAGTACTTC.

The J gene is TRBJ2-2, the V gene TRBV7-2, with TRBD2 matching 10 bases. The CDR3 contains 17 residues. Germline-derived CDR1 and CDR2 are SGHTA and FQGNSA. V was clipped by 5 bases and J by 0 bases; unmatched bases: 6. In nucleotides, the CDR3 is TGTGCCAGCAGCCCTCCCCTAGCGGGGGCGAACACCGGGGAGCTGTTTTTT. Residues: CASSPPLAGANTGELFF. The variable domain in full, completed from reference TRBV7-2 and TRBJ2-2, reads GAGVSQSPSNKVTEKGKDVELRCDPISGHTALYWYRQSLGQGLEFLIYFQGNSAPDKSGLPSDRFSAERTGGSVSTLTIQRTQQEDSAVYLCASSPPLAGANTGELFFGEGSRLTVL.

V is TRBV20-1 and J is TRBJ2-5; 7 positions agree with TRBD1. J lost 5 bases, V lost 3 bases, and 9 bases had no gene match. This CDR3 region has 14 residues. Germline-derived CDR1 and CDR2 are DFQATT and SNEGSKA (reference sequence). CDR3 sequence (DNA): TGCAGTGCTAGGGTTCCAGGGGGAACGGAGACCCAGTACTTC. This sequence encodes CSARVPGGTETQYF.

The chain is built from TRBV20-1 and TRBJ1-1; D remains ambiguous. The CDR3 contains 13 residues. The V end was cut by 5 bases, the J end by 3 bases, with 13 bases between. The germline V gene encodes CDR1 DFQATT and CDR2 SNEGSKA (reference sequence). The CDR3 sequence is CSAPLPGHTEAFF. CDR3 nucleotide sequence: TGCAGTGCTCCCCTCCCCGGGCACACTGAAGCTTTCTTT.

The chain joins TRBV7-2 to TRBJ2-1; a weak D match, TRBD2 (5 bases). From germline, CDR1 is SGHTA and CDR2 FQGNSA. The V end was cut by 5 bases, the J end by 13 bases, with 15 bases between. The CDR3 has 12 amino acids. As DNA, the CDR3 is TGTGCCAGCAGCCTGAACGGGGTCGACCAGTTCTTC. Its protein product is CASSLNGVDQFF.

This sequence joins TRBV18 and TRBJ1-5, with D perhaps matching TRBD1 (5 bases). The CDR3 has 15 residues. From germline, CDR1 is KGHSH and CDR2 LQKENI. V was shortened by 2 bases and J by 4 bases, with 12 bases between the two germline ends. CDR3 loop: CASSPNRTPNQPQHF. CDR3 coding DNA: TGTGCCAGCTCACCAAACAGGACCCCAAATCAGCCCCAGCATTTT.

The chain combines TRBV6-1 with TRBJ1-1; 7 bases agree with TRBD1. Germline loops: CDR1 MNHNS, CDR2 SASEGT. V lost 2 bases, J lost 4 bases, and 4 bases stayed unmatched. This CDR3 is built from 14 residues. The CDR3 spells CASSEKQGSTEAFF. CDR3 nucleotides: TGTGCCAGCAGTGAAAAACAGGGGAGCACTGAAGCTTTCTTT.

There are many counts of this clonotype. J is TRBJ1-4 and V is TRBV7-2; no reliable D call. The V gene lost 1 base and the J gene lost 7 bases, with 4 bases spanning the gap. The CDR3 consists of 12 residues. Per the germline V gene, CDR1 is SGHTA and CDR2 is FQGNSA. The CDR3 DNA reads TGTGCCAGCAGCTTAGGGAGTGAAAAACTGTTTTTT. This translates into CASSLGSEKLFF.

This clonotype was counted at least ten times. This chain links TRBV12-3 or TRBV12-4 with TRBJ2-6, with TRBD2 matching over 9 bases. After removal of 4 bases from V and 1 base from J, the junction contained 5 bases not matched to a gene. The CDR3 extends over 17 amino acids. The CDR3 DNA reads TGTGCCAGCAGTTACCTAGCGGGAATGTCTGGGGCCAACGTCCTGACTTTC. Protein sequence: CASSYLAGMSGANVLTF.

This clonotype was seen more than once but under ten times. This rearrangement joins TRBV7-8 to TRBJ2-3; the D gene could be TRBD1 or TRBD2 (5 bases each). The germline V gene encodes CDR1 SGHVS and CDR2 FQNEAQ. The germline V and J ends were trimmed by 4 bases and 0 bases, with 11 bases remaining between them. The CDR3 is made up of 15 amino acids. CDR3 protein: CASSSGDASTDTQYF. The CDR3 DNA reads TGTGCCAGCAGCTCTGGGGACGCTAGCACAGATACGCAGTATTTT.

V usage is TRBV2 and J usage is TRBJ1-1, with TRBD1 identical over 8 bases. Trimming removed 8 bases from V and 3 bases from J; junction bases left unmatched: 11. This CDR3 region has 15 residues. The germline V gene has CDR1 SNHLY and CDR2 FYNNEI. The CDR3 DNA is TGTGCCAGCGGGGGGGGACAGGAAGTGCACACTGAAGCTTTCTTT. Amino acids: CASGGGQEVHTEAFF.

The rearrangement joins TRBV19 to TRBJ2-3, with D maybe TRBD2 (5 bases). CDR1 is LNHDA, CDR2 SQIVND, per germline (reference sequence). This CDR3 is built from 13 residues. V gave up 9 bases and J gave up 6 bases, with 16 bases separating them. CDR3 amino acids: CASRPGLLDTQYF. The CDR3 DNA follows: TGTGCCAGCCGCCCTGGACTTCTCGATACGCAGTATTTT.

This clonotype showed up just a few times. V usage is TRBV6-5 and J usage is TRBJ2-1; D assignment may be TRBD1 or TRBD2 (6 bases each). This CDR3 contains 15 residues. V shed 3 bases and J shed 8 bases, with 17 bases lying between them. Germline assignment: CDR1 MNHEY and CDR2 SVGAGI. CDR3 DNA: TGTGCCAGCAGTTATGGGGAGGCCAGGGGCGATGAGCAGTTCTTC. It specifies CASSYGEARGDEQFF.

The chain uses TRBV6-5 and TRBJ2-1; 9 bases are a match to TRBD1. Germline V CDR1 and CDR2: MNHEY, SVGAGI. V gave up 3 bases and J gave up 8 bases; unmatched junction bases: 14. The CDR3 is made up of 17 amino acids. The CDR3 sequence is CASSYRVQGAGRYEQFF. The CDR3 DNA sequence: TGTGCCAGCAGTTATCGGGTACAGGGGGCGGGGAGGTATGAGCAGTTCTTC.

This clonotype was observed a handful of times. The chain carries TRBV27 and TRBJ2-7; 10 nucleotides align to TRBD2. The CDR3 is 15 amino acids. Germline V gene sequence: CDR1 MNHEY, CDR2 SMNVEV (reference sequence). J was trimmed by 2 bases and V by 7 bases; bases with no gene match: 8. The CDR3 DNA reads TGTGCCAGCACTAAGCGGGAGGGCCGGGCCTACGAGCAGTACTTC. Its translation: CASTKREGRAYEQYF.